These 9 T cell receptor beta chains were all obtained from the same sample, sequenced in a study of T cells after yellow fever vaccination. MiXCR, applied by TCRdb to the 5' RACE reads, yields one record per CDR3 protein. The profile shows approximately 31,000 distinct CDR3 sequences, roughly a tenth of them singletons. The input for sequencing was PBMCs, either bulk or a sorted T-cell subset (CD4+, CD8+, memory, or dextramer-sorted; not recorded which), taken around 16 days after the first yellow fever vaccination. The receptors shown here come from a man aged 18 to 29 who received the YFV17D yellow fever vaccine.

About this clonotype itself: This may stem from a read error, because a much larger clone lies one nucleotide away. The chain is built from TRBV7-9 and TRBJ2-3, with a tentative D call TRBD2 (5 bases). Germline assignment: CDR1 SEHNR and CDR2 FQNEAQ (reference sequence). Trimming left V 5 bases short and J 5 bases short, with 14 bases between. The CDR3 is 14 residues long. CDR3 residues: CASSPLSGQDTQYF. The CDR3 nucleotides read TGTGCCAGCAGCCCCCTAAGCGGCCAAGATACGCAGTATTTT.

This clonotype was picked up many times. J is TRBJ1-5 and V is TRBV4-3, with a weak D call TRBD1 (6 bases). The CDR3 has 15 amino acids. From germline, CDR1 is LGHNA and CDR2 YSLEER. Trimming took 1 base from V and 2 from J, leaving 9 bases between them. For the CDR3, the DNA is TGCGCCAGCAGCCAAGTAGGGGGAGGCAATCAGCCCCAGCATTTT. It yields the protein CASSQVGGGNQPQHF.

This clonotype was found many times. The V and J genes are TRBV6-5 and TRBJ1-1, with 7 bases lining up with TRBD1. Germline V gene lookup returns CDR1 MNHEY and CDR2 SVGAGI. J gave up 5 bases and V 1 base, and 7 bases lay outside the gene matches. The CDR3 runs to 15 residues. DNA for the CDR3: TGTGCCAGCAGTTACTGGACAGGCCTGGGGACTGAAGCTTTCTTT. It translates to CASSYWTGLGTEAFF.

At least ten counts were recorded for this clonotype. The genes are TRBV7-2 and TRBJ2-7; D is perhaps TRBD2 (6 bases). Germline lookup yields CDR1 SGHTA and CDR2 FQGNSA. V lost 1 base to trimming and J lost 3 bases, with 7 bases between them. The length of the CDR3 is 13 residues. CDR3 sequence: CASSLGLVYEQYF. In nucleotides, the CDR3 is TGTGCCAGCAGCTTAGGACTAGTCTACGAGCAGTACTTC.

This clonotype was counted many times. This sequence joins TRBV9 and TRBJ2-7; the D gene is possibly TRBD1 (5 bases). V was trimmed by 1 base and J by 6 bases, leaving 14 bases between them. The CDR3 totals 14 residues. Looked up from germline, CDR1 is SGDLS and CDR2 is YYNGEE. The DNA for the CDR3 is TGTGCCAGCAGCGTATCCCCCAGGGCCACCGAGCAGTACTTC. Translated: CASSVSPRATEQYF.

Concerning this clonotype: This may stem from a read error, because a much larger clone lies one nucleotide away. This chain connects TRBV3-1 to TRBJ1-1; 9 bases are a match to TRBD1. The CDR3 totals 14 residues. Germline CDR1 and CDR2: LGHDT and YNNKEL (reference sequence). The trim removed 4 bases at V and 4 bases at J, leaving 4 bases unmatched. The CDR3 coding sequence is TGTGCCAGCAGCCTACAGGGGGCTAGCACTGAAGCTTTCTTT. Its translation is CASSLQGASTEAFF.

Details on this clonotype: Since a much larger clone is just one base distant, this may be a read error. The chain uses TRBV30 and TRBJ2-3; maybe TRBD1 (5 bases). The length of the CDR3 is 14 residues. The ends were cut back, 7 bases at V and 0 bases at J, with 14 bases in the middle. Germline-derived CDR1 and CDR2 are GTSNPN and SVGIG (reference sequence). The CDR3: CALTRTRSTDTQYF. The CDR3 bases are TGTGCCTTGACGAGGACAAGGAGCACAGATACGCAGTATTTT.

This clonotype was observed many times. The V gene is TRBV12-3 or TRBV12-4, the J gene TRBJ1-2, with a tentative D call TRBD1 (5 bases). This CDR3 has 13 amino acids. V was pared by 7 bases and J by 5 bases, with 14 bases between. The CDR3 sequence is CASNRDRGYGYTF. The CDR3, as DNA: TGTGCCAGCAACCGGGACCGAGGATATGGCTACACCTTC.

This clonotype was seen many times. The chain employs TRBV18 and TRBJ2-1; D might be TRBD1 (6 bases). Germline V gene data show CDR1 as KGHSH and CDR2 as LQKENI. V shed 1 base and J shed 8 bases, with 15 bases lying between them. The CDR3 covers 15 residues. Here the CDR3 reads CASSPLGAGFDEQFF. CDR3 sequence (DNA): TGTGCCAGCTCACCACTGGGGGCTGGTTTCGATGAGCAGTTCTTC.